This T cell receptor beta chain was sequenced during a study of blood T cell repertoires in COVID-19. About the research overall: PBMCs, B-cell-depleted T cells, or T cells were the source of the cDNA or gDNA that made up the material.

In the original processing: Amplification from reference gene primers served as the basis for estimated nucleated cell counts. TCRdb keeps only in-frame clones here, not all; method: immunoSEQ multiplex PCR. Clonal size and the V and J genes are those of that table, whereas D and trimming came from the DNA. The repertoire has more than 150,000 clones, 86% of them found once; the top ten carry roughly 20%. The sample consisted of peripheral blood. This TCR was recovered from a man in his sixties or seventies with active or convalescent COVID-19.

The CDR3 nucleotides are TGTGCCAGCTCAGGAATGCCGGGACAGGGGGCGCCTGGCTACACCTTC. It specifies CASSGMPGQGAPGYTF. The chain carries TRBV18 and TRBJ1-2; 12 bases agree with TRBD1. The CDR3 extends over 16 amino acids. The ends lost 5 bases at V and 7 bases at J; junction bases unmatched: 11. CDR1 is KGHSH and CDR2 is LQKENI in the germline V gene.